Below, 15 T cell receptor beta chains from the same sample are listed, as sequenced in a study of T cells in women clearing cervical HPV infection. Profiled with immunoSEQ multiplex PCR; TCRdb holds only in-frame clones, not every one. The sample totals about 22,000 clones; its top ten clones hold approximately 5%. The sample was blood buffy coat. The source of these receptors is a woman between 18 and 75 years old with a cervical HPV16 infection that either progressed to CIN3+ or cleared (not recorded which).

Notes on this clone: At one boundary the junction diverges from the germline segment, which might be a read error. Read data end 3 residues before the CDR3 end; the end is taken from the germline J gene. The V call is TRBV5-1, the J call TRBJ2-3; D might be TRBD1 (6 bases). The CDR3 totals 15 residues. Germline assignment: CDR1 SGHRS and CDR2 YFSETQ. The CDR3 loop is CTSSLDSPSTDTQYF. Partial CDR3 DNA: TGCACCAGCAGCTTGGACAGCCCCAGCACAGATACG. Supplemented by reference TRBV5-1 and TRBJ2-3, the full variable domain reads KAGVTQTPRYLIKTRGQQVTLSCSPISGHRSVSWYQQTPGQGLQFLFEYFSETQRNKGNFPGRFSGRQFSNSRSEMNVSTLELGDSALYLCTSSLDSPSTDTQYFGPGTRLTVL.

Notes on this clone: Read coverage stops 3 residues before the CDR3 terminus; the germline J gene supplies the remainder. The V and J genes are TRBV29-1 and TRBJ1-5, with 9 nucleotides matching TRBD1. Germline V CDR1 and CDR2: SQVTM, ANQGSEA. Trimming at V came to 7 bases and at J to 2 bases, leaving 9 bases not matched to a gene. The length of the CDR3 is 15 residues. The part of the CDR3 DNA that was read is TGCAGCGGGACGGACAGGGGATTTTGCAATCAGCCC. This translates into CSGTDRGFCNQP. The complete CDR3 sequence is CSGTDRGFCNQPQHF.

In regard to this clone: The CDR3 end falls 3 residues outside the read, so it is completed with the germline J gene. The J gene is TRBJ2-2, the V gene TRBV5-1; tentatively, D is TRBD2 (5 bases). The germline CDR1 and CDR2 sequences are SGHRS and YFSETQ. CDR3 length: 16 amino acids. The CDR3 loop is CASSLAASGVESPLFF. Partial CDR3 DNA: TGCGCCAGCAGCTTGGCGGCGTCCGGGGTGGAATCACCG.

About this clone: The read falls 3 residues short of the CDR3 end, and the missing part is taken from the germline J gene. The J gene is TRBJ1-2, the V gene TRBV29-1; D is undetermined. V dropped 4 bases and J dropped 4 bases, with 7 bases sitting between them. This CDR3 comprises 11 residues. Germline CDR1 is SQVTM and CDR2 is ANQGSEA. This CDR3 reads CSVVGVYGYTF. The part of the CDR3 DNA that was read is TGCAGCGTTGTCGGGGTCTATGGC.

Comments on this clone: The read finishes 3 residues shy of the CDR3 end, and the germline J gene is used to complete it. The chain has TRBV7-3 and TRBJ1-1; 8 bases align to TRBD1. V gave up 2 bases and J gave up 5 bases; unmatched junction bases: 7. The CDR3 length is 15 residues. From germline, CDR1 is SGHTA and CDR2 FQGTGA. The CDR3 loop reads CASSLSGQGGTEAFF. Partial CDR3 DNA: TGTGCCAGCAGCTTATCCGGACAGGGAGGAACTGAA.

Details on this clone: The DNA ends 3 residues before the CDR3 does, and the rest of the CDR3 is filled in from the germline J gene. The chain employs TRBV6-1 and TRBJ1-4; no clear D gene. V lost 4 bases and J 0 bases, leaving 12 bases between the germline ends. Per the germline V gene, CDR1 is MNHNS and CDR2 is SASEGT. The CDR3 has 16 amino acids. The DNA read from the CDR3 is TGTGCCAGCAGTGTTATAAACAGAGCAACTAATGAAAAA. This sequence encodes CASSVINRATNEK. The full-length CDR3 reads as CASSVINRATNEKLFF.

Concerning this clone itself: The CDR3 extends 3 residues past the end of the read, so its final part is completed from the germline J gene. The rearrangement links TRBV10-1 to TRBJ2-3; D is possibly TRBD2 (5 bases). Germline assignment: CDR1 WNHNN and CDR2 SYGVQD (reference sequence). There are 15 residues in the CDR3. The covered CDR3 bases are TGCGCCAGCAGAACTCGGGGTCGTAGCAATCAGCCG. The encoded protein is CASRTRGRSNQP. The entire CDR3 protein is CASRTRGRSNQPQYF.

The DNA read from the CDR3 is TGTGCCAGCTCACCACGAGCGAACACAGATACG. Encoded protein: CASSPRANTDT. In full, the CDR3 reads CASSPRANTDTQYF. This sequence joins TRBV18 and TRBJ2-3; no clear D. The read ends 3 residues before the CDR3 terminus; that terminus is restored from the germline J gene. The V and J ends lost 1 base and 2 bases respectively, with 7 bases between them. The CDR3 runs to 14 residues. The V gene's germline CDR1 is KGHSH and CDR2 LQKENI.

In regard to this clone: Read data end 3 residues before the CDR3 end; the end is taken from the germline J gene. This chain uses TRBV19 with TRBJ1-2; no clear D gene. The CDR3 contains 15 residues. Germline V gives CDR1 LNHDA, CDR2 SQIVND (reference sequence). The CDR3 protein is CASSKTSGIGNDYTF. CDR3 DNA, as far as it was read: TGTGCCAGTAGTAAAACTAGCGGGATAGGCAATGAC.

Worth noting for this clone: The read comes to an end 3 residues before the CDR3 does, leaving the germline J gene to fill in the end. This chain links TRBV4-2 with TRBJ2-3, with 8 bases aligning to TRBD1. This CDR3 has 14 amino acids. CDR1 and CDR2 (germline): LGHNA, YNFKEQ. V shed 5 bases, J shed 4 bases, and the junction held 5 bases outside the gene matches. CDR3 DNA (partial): TGTGCCAGCAGCATTCGGACAGGGCCAGATACG. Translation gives CASSIRTGPDT. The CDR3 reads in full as CASSIRTGPDTQYF.

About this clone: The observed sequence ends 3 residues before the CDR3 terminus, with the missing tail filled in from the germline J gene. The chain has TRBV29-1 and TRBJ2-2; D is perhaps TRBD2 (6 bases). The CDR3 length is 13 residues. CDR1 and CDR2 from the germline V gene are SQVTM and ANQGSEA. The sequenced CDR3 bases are TGCAGCGTGACCGGGGGAGATAATGAAAAG. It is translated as CSVTGGDNEK. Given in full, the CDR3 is CSVTGGDNEKLFF.

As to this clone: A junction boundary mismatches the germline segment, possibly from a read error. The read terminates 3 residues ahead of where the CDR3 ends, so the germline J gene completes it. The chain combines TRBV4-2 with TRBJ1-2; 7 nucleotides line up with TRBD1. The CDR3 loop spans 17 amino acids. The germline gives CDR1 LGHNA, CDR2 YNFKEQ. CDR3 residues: CTSSQDSTRGRLGGYTF. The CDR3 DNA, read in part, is TGTACCAGCAGCCAAGATTCGACGAGGGGGCGCTTGGGTGGC.

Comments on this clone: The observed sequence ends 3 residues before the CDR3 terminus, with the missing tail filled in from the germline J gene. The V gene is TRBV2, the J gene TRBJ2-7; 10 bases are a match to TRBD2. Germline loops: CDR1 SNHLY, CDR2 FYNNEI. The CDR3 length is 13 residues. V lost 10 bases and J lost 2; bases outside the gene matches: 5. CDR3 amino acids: CATLLAGTYEQYF. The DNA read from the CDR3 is TGTGCCACTCTACTAGCGGGAACCTACGAG.

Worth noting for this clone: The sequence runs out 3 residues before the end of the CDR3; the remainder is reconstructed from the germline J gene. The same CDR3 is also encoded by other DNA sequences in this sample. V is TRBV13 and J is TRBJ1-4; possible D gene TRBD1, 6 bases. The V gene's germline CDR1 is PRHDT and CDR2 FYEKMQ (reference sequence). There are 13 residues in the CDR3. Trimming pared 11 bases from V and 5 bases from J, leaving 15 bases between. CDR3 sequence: CASSRGSNEKLFF. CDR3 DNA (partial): TGTGCCTCATCCAGGGGTTCAAATGAAAAA.

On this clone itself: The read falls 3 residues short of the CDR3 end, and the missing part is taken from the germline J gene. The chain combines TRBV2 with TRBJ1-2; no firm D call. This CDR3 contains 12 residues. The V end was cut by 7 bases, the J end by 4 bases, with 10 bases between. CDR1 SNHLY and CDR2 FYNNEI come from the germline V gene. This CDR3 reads CASIPDSYGYTF. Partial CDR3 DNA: TGTGCCAGCATTCCAGATTCCTATGGC.